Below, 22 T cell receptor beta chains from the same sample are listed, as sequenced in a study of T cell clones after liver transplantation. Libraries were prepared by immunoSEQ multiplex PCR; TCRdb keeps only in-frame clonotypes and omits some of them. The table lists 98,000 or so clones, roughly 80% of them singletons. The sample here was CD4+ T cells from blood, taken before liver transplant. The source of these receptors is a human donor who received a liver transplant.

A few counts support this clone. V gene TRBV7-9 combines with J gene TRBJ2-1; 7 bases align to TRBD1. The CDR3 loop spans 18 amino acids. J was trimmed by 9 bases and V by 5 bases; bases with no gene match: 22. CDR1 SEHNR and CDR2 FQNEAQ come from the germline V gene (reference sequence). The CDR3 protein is CASSPHLGRGQEFGEQFF. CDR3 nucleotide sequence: TGTGCCAGCAGCCCCCACCTAGGCCGCGGACAGGAATTTGGTGAGCAGTTCTTC.

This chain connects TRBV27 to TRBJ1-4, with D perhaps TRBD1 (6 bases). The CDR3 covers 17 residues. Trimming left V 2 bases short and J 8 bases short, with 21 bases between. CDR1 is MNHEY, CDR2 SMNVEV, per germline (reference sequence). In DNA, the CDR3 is TGTGCCAGCAGTTTACGCAGGGGAGGGATAACTACAGAAAAACTGTTTTTT. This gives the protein CASSLRRGGITTEKLFF.

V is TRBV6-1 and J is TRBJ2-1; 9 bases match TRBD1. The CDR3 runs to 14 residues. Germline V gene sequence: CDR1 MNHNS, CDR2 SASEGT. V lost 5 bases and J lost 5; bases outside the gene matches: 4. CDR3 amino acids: CASSLGQGNNEQFF. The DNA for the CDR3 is TGTGCCAGCAGTTTGGGACAGGGAAACAATGAGCAGTTCTTC.

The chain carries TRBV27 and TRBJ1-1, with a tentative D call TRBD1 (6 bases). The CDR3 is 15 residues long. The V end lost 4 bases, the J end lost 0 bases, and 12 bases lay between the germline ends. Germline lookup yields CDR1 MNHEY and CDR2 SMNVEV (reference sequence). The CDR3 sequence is CASSSDRLLNTEAFF. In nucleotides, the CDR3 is TGTGCCAGCAGTTCGGACAGACTGCTGAACACTGAAGCTTTCTTT.

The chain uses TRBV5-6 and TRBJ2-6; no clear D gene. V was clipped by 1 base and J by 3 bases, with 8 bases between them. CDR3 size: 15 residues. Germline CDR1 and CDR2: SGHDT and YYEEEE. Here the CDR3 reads CASSLRVNGANVLTF. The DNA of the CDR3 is TGTGCCAGCAGCTTGCGGGTAAATGGGGCCAACGTCCTGACTTTC.

The CDR3: CASSAMGTGSNTEAFF. CDR3 DNA: TGTGCCAGCAGCGCCATGGGGACAGGGAGCAACACTGAAGCTTTCTTT. The J gene is TRBJ1-1, the V gene TRBV9; TRBD1 aligns across 9 bases. The V gene end was trimmed by 3 bases and the J gene end by 2 bases; junction bases not matched to a gene: 8. The germline gives CDR1 SGDLS, CDR2 YYNGEE. This CDR3 comprises 16 residues.

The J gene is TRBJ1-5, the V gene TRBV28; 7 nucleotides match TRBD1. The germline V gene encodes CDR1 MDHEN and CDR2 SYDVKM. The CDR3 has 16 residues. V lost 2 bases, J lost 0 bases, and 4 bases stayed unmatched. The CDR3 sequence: CASSLRRGVSNQPQHF. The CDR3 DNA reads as TGTGCCAGCAGTTTACGCAGGGGGGTTAGCAATCAGCCCCAGCATTTT.

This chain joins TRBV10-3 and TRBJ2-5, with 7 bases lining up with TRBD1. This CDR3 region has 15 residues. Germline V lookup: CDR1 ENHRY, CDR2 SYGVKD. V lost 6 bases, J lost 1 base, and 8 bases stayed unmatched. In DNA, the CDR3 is TGTGCCATCAGCCCCAGACAGGGACCCCAAGAGACCCAGTACTTC. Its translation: CAISPRQGPQETQYF.

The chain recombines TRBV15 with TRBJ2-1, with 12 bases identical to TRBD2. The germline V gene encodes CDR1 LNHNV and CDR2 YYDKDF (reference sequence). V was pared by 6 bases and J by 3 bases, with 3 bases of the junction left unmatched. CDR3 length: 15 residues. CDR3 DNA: TGTGCCACCAGTAGACTAGCGGGAGACTACAATGAGCAGTTCTTC. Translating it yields CATSRLAGDYNEQFF.

CDR3 protein: CASSPVSAGVSSYNEQFF. CDR3 DNA sequence: TGTGCCAGCTCACCAGTTTCAGCGGGGGTGAGCTCCTACAATGAGCAGTTCTTC. The genes are TRBV18 and TRBJ2-1; 8 bases fit TRBD2. CDR1 KGHSH and CDR2 LQKENI come from the germline V gene. V was pared by 2 bases and J by 0 bases, with 9 bases of the junction left unmatched. This CDR3 region has 18 residues.

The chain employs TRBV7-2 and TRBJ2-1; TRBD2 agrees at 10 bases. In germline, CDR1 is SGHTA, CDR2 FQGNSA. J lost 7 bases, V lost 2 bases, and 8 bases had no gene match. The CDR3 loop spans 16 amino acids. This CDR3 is CASSLTSGANQNEQFF. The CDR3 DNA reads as TGTGCCAGCAGCTTAACTAGCGGGGCGAATCAAAATGAGCAGTTCTTC.

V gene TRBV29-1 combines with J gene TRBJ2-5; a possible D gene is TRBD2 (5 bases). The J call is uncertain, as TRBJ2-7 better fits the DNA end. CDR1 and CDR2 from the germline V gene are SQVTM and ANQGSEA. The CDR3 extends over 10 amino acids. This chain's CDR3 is CSAGDYEQYF. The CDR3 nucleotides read TGCAGCGCCGGGGATTACGAGCAGTACTTC.

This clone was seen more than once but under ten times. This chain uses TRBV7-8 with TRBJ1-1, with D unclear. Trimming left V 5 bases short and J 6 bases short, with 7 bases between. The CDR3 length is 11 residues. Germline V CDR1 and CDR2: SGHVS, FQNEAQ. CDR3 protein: CASSPVAEAFF. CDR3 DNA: TGTGCCAGCAGCCCCGTGGCTGAAGCTTTCTTT.

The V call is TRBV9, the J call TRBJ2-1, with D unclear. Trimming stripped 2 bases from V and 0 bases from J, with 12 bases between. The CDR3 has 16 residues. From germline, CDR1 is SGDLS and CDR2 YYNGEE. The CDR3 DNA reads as TGTGCCAGCAGCGTTAGACCAGGCAACTCCTACAATGAGCAGTTCTTC. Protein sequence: CASSVRPGNSYNEQFF.

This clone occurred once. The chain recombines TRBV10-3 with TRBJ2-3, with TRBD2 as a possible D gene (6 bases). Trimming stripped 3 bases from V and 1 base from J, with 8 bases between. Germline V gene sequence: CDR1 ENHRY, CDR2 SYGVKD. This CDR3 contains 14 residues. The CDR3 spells CAISEGGGTDTQYF. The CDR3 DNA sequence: TGTGCCATCAGTGAAGGAGGGGGCACAGATACGCAGTATTTT.

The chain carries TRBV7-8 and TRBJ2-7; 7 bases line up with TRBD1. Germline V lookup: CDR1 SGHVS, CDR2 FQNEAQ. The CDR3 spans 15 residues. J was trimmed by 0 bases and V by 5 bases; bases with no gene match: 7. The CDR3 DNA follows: TGTGCCAGCAGCCCTAGGACAGGTTTCTCCTACGAGCAGTACTTC. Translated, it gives CASSPRTGFSYEQYF.

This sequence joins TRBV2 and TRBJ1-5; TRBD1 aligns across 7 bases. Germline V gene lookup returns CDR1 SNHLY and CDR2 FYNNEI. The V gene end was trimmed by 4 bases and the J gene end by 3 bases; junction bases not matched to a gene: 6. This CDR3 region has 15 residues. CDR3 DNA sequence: TGTGCCAGCAGTGCGGGACAGACAAACAATCAGCCCCAGCATTTT. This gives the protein CASSAGQTNNQPQHF.

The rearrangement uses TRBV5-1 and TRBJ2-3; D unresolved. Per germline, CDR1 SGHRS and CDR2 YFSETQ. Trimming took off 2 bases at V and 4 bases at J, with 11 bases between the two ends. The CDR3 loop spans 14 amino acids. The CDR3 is CASSFLNPADTQYF. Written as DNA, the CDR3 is TGCGCCAGCAGCTTCCTGAACCCGGCAGATACGCAGTATTTT.

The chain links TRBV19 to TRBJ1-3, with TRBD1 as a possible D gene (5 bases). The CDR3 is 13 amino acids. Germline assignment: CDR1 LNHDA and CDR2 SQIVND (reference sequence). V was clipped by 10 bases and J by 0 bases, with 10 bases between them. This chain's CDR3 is CATGQLSGNTIYF. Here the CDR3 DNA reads TGTGCCACTGGACAACTCTCTGGAAACACCATATATTTT.

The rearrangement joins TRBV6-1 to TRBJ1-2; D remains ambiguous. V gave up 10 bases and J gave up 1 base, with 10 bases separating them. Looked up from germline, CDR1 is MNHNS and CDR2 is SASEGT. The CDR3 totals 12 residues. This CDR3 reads CATRQDNYGYTF. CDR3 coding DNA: TGTGCCACCCGTCAGGATAACTATGGCTACACCTTC.

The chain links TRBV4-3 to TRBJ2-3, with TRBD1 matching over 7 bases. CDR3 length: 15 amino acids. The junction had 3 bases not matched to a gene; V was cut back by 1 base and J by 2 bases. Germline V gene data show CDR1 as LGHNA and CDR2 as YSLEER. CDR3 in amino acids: CASSQAGQPTDTQYF. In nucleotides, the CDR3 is TGCGCCAGCAGCCAAGCGGGACAGCCCACAGATACGCAGTATTTT.

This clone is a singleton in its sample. The CDR3, as DNA: TGCGCCAGCAGCTCCCCGGGGCAGGTTGAAGCTTTCTTT. Translated: CASSSPGQVEAFF. The chain joins TRBV5-1 to TRBJ1-1, with a weak D call TRBD1 (5 bases). The length of the CDR3 is 13 residues. V gave up 3 bases and J gave up 7 bases, with 13 bases separating them. Germline V lookup: CDR1 SGHRS, CDR2 YFSETQ.